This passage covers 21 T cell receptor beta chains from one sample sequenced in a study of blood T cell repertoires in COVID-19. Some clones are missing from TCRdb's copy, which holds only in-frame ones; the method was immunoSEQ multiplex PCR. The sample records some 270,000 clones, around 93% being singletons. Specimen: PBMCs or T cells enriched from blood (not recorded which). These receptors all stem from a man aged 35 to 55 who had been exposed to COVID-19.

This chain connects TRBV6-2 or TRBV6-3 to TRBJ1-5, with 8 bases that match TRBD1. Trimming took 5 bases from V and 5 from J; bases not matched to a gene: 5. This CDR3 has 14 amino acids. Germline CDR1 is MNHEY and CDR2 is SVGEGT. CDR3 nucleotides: TGTGCCAGCAGTCAGGGACAGGTACATCAGCCCCAGCATTTT. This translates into CASSQGQVHQPQHF.

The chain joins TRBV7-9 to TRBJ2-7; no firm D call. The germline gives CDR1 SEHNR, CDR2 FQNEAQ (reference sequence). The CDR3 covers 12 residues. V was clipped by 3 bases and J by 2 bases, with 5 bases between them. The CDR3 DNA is TGTGCCAGCAGCTTTAGTGCCTACGAGCAGTACTTC. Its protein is CASSFSAYEQYF.

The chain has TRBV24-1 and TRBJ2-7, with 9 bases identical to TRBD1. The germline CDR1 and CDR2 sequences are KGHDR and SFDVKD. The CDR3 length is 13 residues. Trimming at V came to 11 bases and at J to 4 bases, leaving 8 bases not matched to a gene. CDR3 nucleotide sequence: TGTGCCATCTCCCAGGACAGGGGATACGAGCAGTACTTC. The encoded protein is CAISQDRGYEQYF.

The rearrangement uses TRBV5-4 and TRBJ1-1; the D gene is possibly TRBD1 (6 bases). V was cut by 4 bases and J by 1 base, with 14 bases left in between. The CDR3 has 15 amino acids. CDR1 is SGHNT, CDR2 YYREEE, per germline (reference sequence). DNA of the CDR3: TGTGCCAGCAGCCCCCCCCAGGGGAGGAACACTGAAGCTTTCTTT. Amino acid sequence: CASSPPQGRNTEAFF.

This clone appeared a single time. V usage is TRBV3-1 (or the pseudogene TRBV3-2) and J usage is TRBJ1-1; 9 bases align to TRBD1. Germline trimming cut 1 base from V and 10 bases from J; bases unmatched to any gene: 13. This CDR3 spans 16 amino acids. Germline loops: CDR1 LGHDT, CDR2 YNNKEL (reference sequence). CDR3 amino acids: CASSQGGQGMSLVAFF. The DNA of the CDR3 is TGTGCCAGCAGCCAAGGAGGACAGGGGATGTCCCTGGTAGCTTTCTTT.

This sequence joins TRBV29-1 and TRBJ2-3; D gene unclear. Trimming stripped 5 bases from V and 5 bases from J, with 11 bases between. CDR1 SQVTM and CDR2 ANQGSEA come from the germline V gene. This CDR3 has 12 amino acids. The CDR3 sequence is CSVSFSRDTQYF. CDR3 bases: TGCAGCGTTTCTTTTTCTAGAGATACGCAGTATTTT.

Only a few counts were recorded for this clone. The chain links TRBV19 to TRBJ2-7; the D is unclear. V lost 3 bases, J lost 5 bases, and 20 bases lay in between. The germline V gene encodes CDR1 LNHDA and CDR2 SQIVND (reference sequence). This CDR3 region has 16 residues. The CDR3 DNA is TGTGCCAGTAGTATTGGTAACCCAGGTACTCCTAACGAGCAGTACTTC. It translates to CASSIGNPGTPNEQYF.

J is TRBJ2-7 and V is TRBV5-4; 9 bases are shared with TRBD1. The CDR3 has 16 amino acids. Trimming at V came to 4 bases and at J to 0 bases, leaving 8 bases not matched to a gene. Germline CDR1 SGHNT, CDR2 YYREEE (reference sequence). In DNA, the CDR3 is TGTGCCAGCAGCCGGCTGCCGGGACAGGGCTCCTACGAGCAGTACTTC. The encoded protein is CASSRLPGQGSYEQYF.

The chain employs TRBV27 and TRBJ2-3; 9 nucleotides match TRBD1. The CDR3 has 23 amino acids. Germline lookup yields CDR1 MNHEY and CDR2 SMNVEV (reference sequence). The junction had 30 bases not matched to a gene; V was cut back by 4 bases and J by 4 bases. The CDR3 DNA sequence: TGTGCCAGCAGTTCTCGTGACGCCGACCCCATAAAATGGCGGGACAGGGATCCAGATACGCAGTATTTT. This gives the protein CASSSRDADPIKWRDRDPDTQYF.

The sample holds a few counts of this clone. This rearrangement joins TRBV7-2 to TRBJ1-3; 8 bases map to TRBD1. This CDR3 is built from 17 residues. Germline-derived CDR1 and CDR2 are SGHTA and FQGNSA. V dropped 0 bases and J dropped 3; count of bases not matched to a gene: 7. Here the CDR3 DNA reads TGTGCCAGCAGCTTAGCGGGACAGGTCTTCGGTGGAAACACCATATATTTT. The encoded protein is CASSLAGQVFGGNTIYF.

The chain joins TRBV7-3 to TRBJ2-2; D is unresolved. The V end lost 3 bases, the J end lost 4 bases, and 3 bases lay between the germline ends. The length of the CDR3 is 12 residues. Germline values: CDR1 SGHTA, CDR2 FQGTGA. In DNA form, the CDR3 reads TGTGCCAGCAGCTTCATCACCGGGGAGCTGTTTTTT. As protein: CASSFITGELFF. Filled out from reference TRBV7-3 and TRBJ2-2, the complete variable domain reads GAGVSQTPSNKVTEKGKYVELRCDPISGHTALYWYRQSLGQGPEFLIYFQGTGAADDSGLPNDRFFAVRPEGSVSTLKIQRTERGDSAVYLCASSFITGELFFGEGSRLTVL.

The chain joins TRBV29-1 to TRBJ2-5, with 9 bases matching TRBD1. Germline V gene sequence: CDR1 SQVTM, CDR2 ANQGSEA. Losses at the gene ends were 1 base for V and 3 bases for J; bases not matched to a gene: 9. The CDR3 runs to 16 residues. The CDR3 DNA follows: TGCAGCGTTGAAGGGGCGACAGGGGGGAACGAAGAGACCCAGTACTTC. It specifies CSVEGATGGNEETQYF.

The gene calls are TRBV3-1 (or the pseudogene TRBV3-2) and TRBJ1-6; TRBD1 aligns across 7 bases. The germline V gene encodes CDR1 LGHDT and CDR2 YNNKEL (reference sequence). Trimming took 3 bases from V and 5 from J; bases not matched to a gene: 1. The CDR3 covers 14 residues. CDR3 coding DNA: TGTGCCAGCAGCCACACAGGGGATAATTCACCCCTCCACTTT. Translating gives CASSHTGDNSPLHF.

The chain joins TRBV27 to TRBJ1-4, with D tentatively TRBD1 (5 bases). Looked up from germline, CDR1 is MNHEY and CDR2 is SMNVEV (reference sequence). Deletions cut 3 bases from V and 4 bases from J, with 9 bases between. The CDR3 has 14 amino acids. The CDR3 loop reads CASSFRGLNEKLFF. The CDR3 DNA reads TGTGCCAGCAGTTTCCGGGGACTTAATGAAAAACTGTTTTTT.

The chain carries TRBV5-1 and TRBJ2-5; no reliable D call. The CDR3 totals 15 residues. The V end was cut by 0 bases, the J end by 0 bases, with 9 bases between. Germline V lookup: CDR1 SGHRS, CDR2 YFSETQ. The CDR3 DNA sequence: TGCGCCAGCAGCTTGGCCAGGCCAAACCAAGAGACCCAGTACTTC. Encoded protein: CASSLARPNQETQYF.

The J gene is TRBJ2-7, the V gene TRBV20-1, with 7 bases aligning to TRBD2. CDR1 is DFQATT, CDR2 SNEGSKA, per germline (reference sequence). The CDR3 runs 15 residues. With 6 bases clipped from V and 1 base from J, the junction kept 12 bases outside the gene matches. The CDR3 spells CSASAGEMDSYEQYF. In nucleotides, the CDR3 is TGCAGTGCCAGTGCGGGAGAAATGGATTCCTACGAGCAGTACTTC.

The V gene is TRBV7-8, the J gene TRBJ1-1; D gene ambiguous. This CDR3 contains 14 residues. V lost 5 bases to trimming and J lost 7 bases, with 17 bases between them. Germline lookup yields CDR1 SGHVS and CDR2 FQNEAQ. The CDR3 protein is CASSLSRFGYEAFF. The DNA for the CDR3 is TGTGCCAGCAGCCTTTCCAGGTTCGGATATGAAGCTTTCTTT.

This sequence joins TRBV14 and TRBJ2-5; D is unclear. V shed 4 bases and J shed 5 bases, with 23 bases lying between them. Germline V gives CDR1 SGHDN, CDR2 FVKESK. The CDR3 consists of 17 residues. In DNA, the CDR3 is TGTGCCAGCAGCCCGACCTGGGCAGAACAGCCTACGGAGACCCAGTACTTC. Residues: CASSPTWAEQPTETQYF.

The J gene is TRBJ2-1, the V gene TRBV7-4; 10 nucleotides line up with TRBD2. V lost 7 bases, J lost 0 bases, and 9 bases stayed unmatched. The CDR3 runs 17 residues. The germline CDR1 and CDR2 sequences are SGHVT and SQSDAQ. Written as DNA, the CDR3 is TGTGCCAGCATCGATCCCCCTAGCGGGAGCTCCTACAATGAGCAGTTCTTC. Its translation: CASIDPPSGSSYNEQFF.

The CDR3 DNA reads TGTGCCTTTAATGTACAGAATAATGAAAAACTGTTTTTT. Its translation: CAFNVQNNEKLFF. The V gene is TRBV30, the J gene TRBJ1-4; D remains ambiguous. In germline, CDR1 is GTSNPN, CDR2 SVGIG (reference sequence). The CDR3 runs to 13 residues. Between the trimmed V and J ends, which lost 7 bases and 4 bases, there was a span of 13 bases.

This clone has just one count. CDR3 coding DNA: TGTGCCAGCAGCTTGGCGGGACAATATAATTCACCCCTCCACTTT. Protein: CASSLAGQYNSPLHF. V usage is TRBV5-4 and J usage is TRBJ1-6, with D perhaps matching TRBD1 (6 bases). There are 15 residues in the CDR3. Germline values: CDR1 SGHNT, CDR2 YYREEE (reference sequence). V dropped 0 bases and J dropped 4 bases, with 8 bases sitting between them.